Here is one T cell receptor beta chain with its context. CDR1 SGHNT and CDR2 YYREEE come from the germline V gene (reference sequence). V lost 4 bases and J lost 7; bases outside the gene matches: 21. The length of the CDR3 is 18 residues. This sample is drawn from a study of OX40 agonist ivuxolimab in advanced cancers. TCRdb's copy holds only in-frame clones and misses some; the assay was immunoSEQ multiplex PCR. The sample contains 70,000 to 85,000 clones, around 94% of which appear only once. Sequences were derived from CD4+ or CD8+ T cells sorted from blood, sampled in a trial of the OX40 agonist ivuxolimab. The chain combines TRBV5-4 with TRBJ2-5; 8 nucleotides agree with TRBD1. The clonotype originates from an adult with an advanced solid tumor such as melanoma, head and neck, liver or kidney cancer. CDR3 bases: TGTGCCAGCAGCCAGACACCCCCTACGACAGGGGTCTTCTCGACCCAGTACTTC. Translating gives CASSQTPPTTGVFSTQYF.